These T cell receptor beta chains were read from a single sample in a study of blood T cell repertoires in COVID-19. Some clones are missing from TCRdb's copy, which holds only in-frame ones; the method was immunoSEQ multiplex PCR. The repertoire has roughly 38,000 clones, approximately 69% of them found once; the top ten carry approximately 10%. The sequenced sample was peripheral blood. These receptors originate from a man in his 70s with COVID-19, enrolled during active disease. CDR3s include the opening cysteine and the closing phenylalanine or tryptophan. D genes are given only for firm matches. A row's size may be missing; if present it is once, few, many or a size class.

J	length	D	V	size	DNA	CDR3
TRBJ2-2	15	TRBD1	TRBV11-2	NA	TGTGCCAGCAGCTTAATGCAGGGGGACACCGGGGAGCTGTTTTTT	CASSLMQGDTGELFF
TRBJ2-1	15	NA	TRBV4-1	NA	TGCGCCAGCAGACCCAGGGGAGTGGGCTACAATGAGCAGTTCTTC	CASRPRGVGYNEQFF
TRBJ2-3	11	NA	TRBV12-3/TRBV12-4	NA	TGTGCCAGCAGTGGAGCAGATACGCAGTATTTT	CASSGADTQYF
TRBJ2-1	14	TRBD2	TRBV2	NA	TGTGCCAGCAGGCCTAGCGGGCCGAACAATGAGCAGTTCTTC	CASRPSGPNNEQFF
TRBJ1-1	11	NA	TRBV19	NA	TGTGCCAGTAGTTGGGGCAGTGAAGCTTTCTTT	CASSWGSEAFF
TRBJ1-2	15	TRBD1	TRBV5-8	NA	TGTGCCAGCAGCTTGGCCAGGGGGCGAAGCTATGGCTACACCTTC	CASSLARGRSYGYTF
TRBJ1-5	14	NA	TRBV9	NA	TGTGCCAGCAGCCCAGGGGTCAGCAATCAGCCCCAGCATTTT	CASSPGVSNQPQHF
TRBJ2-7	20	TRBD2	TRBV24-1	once	TGTGCCACAACTGAGACGCCTGTAGCGGGAGGGCCTTATACGACCTACGAGCAGTACTTC	CATTETPVAGGPYTTYEQYF
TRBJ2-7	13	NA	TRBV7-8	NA	TGTGCCAGCAGAGAGGGGACTCTCTACGAGCAGTACTTC	CASREGTLYEQYF
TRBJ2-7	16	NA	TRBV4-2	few	TGTGCCAGCAGCCAAAACCTCCGGGATACCACCTACGAGCAGTACTTC	CASSQNLRDTTYEQYF
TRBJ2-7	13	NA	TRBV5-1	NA	TGCGCCAGCAGCTCCGGGACAACCTACGAGCAGTACTTC	CASSSGTTYEQYF
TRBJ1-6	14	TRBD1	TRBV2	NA	TGTGCCAGCAGACGGCGGGACAGCGATTCACCCCTCCACTTT	CASRRRDSDSPLHF
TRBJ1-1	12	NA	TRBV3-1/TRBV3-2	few	TGTGCCAGCAGCCAAGGACAGTTGGGAGCTTTCTTT	CASSQGQLGAFF
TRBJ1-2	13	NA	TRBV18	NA	TGTGCCAGCTCACCAACAGAGAACTATGGCTACACCTTC	CASSPTENYGYTF
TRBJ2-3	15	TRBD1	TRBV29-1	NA	TGCAGCGATGGAACAGGACAGGGCAGCACAGATACGCAGTATTTT	CSDGTGQGSTDTQYF